Presented here are 15 T cell receptor beta chains from one specimen sequenced in a study of shared clonotypes between healthy human individuals. Using immunoSEQ multiplex PCR, the repertoire was profiled, and TCRdb retains in-frame clones only, with some absent. The sample shows approximately 1,500,000 clones, around 97% of them seen only once. Sequencing was performed on naive CD4+ T cells sorted from blood. As to subset: CD45RA+ positively selected. The receptors were sampled from a man aged 30 to 45 in good health.

The gene calls are TRBV2 and TRBJ2-5; weak D call: TRBD1 (6 bases). Germline lookup yields CDR1 SNHLY and CDR2 FYNNEI. The CDR3 extends over 16 amino acids. V shed 0 bases and J shed 4 bases, with 15 bases lying between them. This CDR3 reads CASSEARSGAGETQYF. The CDR3 DNA reads as TGTGCCAGCAGTGAAGCAAGATCAGGGGCGGGAGAGACCCAGTACTTC.

In DNA, the CDR3 is TGTGCCAGCAGCCATCTAGCGCCGAACACCGGGGAGCTGTTTTTT. This sequence encodes CASSHLAPNTGELFF. This chain links TRBV5-4 with TRBJ2-2, with a possible D match to TRBD2 (6 bases). The germline gives CDR1 SGHNT, CDR2 YYREEE (reference sequence). V lost 4 bases, J lost 0 bases, and 10 bases lay in between. CDR3 length: 15 residues.

The J gene is TRBJ2-4, the V gene TRBV29-1; D uncertain. The CDR3 runs 12 residues. Deletions cut 7 bases from V and 1 base from J, with 8 bases between. CDR1 and CDR2 from the germline V gene are SQVTM and ANQGSEA. As DNA, the CDR3 is TGCAGCGCTACAAAGGCCAAAAACATTCAGTACTTC. It codes for CSATKAKNIQYF.

The genes are TRBV30 and TRBJ1-5; perhaps TRBD1 as D (5 bases). The CDR3 is 13 residues long. Trimming left V 3 bases short and J 5 bases short, with 11 bases between. Germline lookup yields CDR1 GTSNPN and CDR2 SVGIG (reference sequence). The CDR3 DNA reads TGTGCCTGGAGCCAGGGAGTCGATCAGCCCCAGCATTTT. This gives the protein CAWSQGVDQPQHF.

CDR3 in DNA: TGTGCCACCAGCGTTATTATCGGGACAGCTAACTATGGCTACACCTTC. Encoded protein: CATSVIIGTANYGYTF. The chain uses TRBV15 and TRBJ1-2; 7 nucleotides align to TRBD1. Losses at the gene ends were 5 bases for V and 0 bases for J; bases not matched to a gene: 9. In germline, CDR1 is LNHNV, CDR2 YYDKDF (reference sequence). This CDR3 has 16 residues.

The gene calls are TRBV4-3 and TRBJ1-5; 8 nucleotides agree with TRBD1. The CDR3 loop spans 18 amino acids. V dropped 7 bases and J dropped 5; count of bases not matched to a gene: 19. CDR1 LGHNA and CDR2 YSLEER come from the germline V gene. The CDR3: CASTPRDRGNIIHQPQHF. The CDR3 DNA sequence: TGCGCCAGCACCCCCCGTGACAGGGGAAACATTATTCATCAGCCCCAGCATTTT.

This chain joins TRBV4-1 and TRBJ2-1, with D tentatively TRBD1 (6 bases). From germline, CDR1 is MGHRA and CDR2 YSYEKL. This CDR3 contains 14 residues. The V gene lost 4 bases and the J gene lost 9 bases, with 16 bases spanning the gap. CDR3 sequence (DNA): TGCGCCAGCAGCCCTCAGGGGCGAGCTCTTGAGCAGTTCTTC. Protein sequence: CASSPQGRALEQFF.

The V and J genes are TRBV18 and TRBJ2-1; TRBD1 might be the D (6 bases). Deletions cut 6 bases from V and 2 bases from J, with 17 bases between. This CDR3 is 16 amino acids long. Germline CDR1 is KGHSH and CDR2 is LQKENI. The CDR3 region has the DNA TGTGCCAGCTCGCCTTCCACAGGGTTGCCCTACAATGAGCAGTTCTTC. This codes for CASSPSTGLPYNEQFF.

This clone was detected only once. V and J are TRBV7-9 and TRBJ2-7, with D possibly being TRBD1 (6 bases). The CDR3 consists of 15 residues. Looked up from germline, CDR1 is SEHNR and CDR2 is FQNEAQ (reference sequence). Trimming removed 1 base from V and 2 bases from J, with 12 bases in between. CDR3 sequence: CASSLGSGVPYEQYF. DNA of the CDR3: TGTGCCAGCAGCTTAGGGTCAGGGGTTCCCTACGAGCAGTACTTC.

This sequence joins TRBV5-5 and TRBJ2-2; 9 bases line up with TRBD1. This CDR3 spans 19 amino acids. The trim removed 5 bases at V and 2 bases at J, leaving 16 bases unmatched. In germline, CDR1 is SGHKS, CDR2 YYEKEE (reference sequence). CDR3 DNA sequence: TGTGCCAGCAGGGACCCTCGGCTACGGACAGGGGATAACACCGGGGAGCTGTTTTTT. It is translated as CASRDPRLRTGDNTGELFF.

The chain carries TRBV28 and TRBJ1-1; D call uncertain. This CDR3 comprises 15 residues. Germline loops: CDR1 MDHEN, CDR2 SYDVKM. Trimming took 3 bases from V and 2 from J, leaving 13 bases between them. The CDR3 is CASSFPGRLNTEAFF. CDR3 DNA: TGTGCCAGCAGTTTTCCTGGCAGGCTAAACACTGAAGCTTTCTTT.

The J gene is TRBJ1-4, the V gene TRBV7-9; a weak D match, TRBD1 (6 bases). From germline, CDR1 is SEHNR and CDR2 FQNEAQ (reference sequence). Trimming left V 5 bases short and J 6 bases short, with 19 bases between. The CDR3 covers 16 residues. This chain's CDR3 is CASSPPQGGFHEKLFF. In DNA form, the CDR3 reads TGTGCCAGCAGCCCCCCACAGGGCGGGTTTCATGAAAAACTGTTTTTT.

This chain joins TRBV18 and TRBJ2-6, with TRBD1 matching over 8 bases. From germline, CDR1 is KGHSH and CDR2 LQKENI. V was clipped by 3 bases and J by 2 bases; unmatched bases: 6. This CDR3 comprises 17 residues. CDR3 region: CASSPKMTGAGANVLTF. DNA of the CDR3: TGTGCCAGCTCACCCAAAATGACAGGGGCTGGGGCCAACGTCCTGACTTTC.

This chain uses TRBV27 with TRBJ2-6; D perhaps matches TRBD1 (6 bases). In germline, CDR1 is MNHEY, CDR2 SMNVEV (reference sequence). V shed 4 bases and J shed 2 bases, with 18 bases lying between them. This CDR3 spans 18 amino acids. CDR3 region: CASSSPMTRGAGANVLTF. CDR3 DNA sequence: TGTGCCAGCAGTTCCCCCATGACCAGGGGCGCTGGGGCCAACGTCCTGACTTTC.

The chain joins TRBV28 to TRBJ1-4, with TRBD1 as a possible D gene (6 bases). V lost 0 bases to trimming and J lost 0 bases, with 11 bases between them. CDR1 is MDHEN, CDR2 SYDVKM, per germline. There are 17 residues in the CDR3. The DNA of the CDR3 is TGTGCCAGCAGTTTATGGGGACAAGACACAACTAATGAAAAACTGTTTTTT. This translates into CASSLWGQDTTNEKLFF.